What follows describes a single TCR beta chain. Sequenced by immunoSEQ multiplex PCR; TCRdb stores in-frame clones only, minus some. The sample carries some 23,000 clones, approximately 93% recorded once. This entry comes from a study of PD-1 blockade in classical Hodgkin lymphoma. The time point was: newly diagnosed, previously untreated cHL patient sample. Deletions cut 5 bases from V and 8 bases from J, with 9 bases between. The CDR3 is 12 residues long. The germline V gene has CDR1 MNHEY and CDR2 SMNVEV (reference sequence). The receptor comes from a human donor with classical Hodgkin lymphoma. The gene calls are TRBV27 and TRBJ2-2; D is unclear. Sequenced input: peripheral blood mononuclear cells (PBMCs). CDR3 sequence: CASSNPVGELFF. CDR3 bases: TGTGCCAGCAGTAACCCCGTGGGGGAGCTGTTTTTT.